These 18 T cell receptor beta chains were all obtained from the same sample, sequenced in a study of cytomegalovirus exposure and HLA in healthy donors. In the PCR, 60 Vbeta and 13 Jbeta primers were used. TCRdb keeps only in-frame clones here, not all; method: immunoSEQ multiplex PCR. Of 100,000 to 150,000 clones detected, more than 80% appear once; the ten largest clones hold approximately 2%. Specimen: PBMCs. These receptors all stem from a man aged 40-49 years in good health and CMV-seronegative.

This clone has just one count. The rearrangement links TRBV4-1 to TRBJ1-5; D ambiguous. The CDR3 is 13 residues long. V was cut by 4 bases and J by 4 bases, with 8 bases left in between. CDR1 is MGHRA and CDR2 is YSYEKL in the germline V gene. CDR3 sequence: CASSPRINQPQHF. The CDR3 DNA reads TGCGCCAGCAGCCCGCGGATAAATCAGCCCCAGCATTTT.

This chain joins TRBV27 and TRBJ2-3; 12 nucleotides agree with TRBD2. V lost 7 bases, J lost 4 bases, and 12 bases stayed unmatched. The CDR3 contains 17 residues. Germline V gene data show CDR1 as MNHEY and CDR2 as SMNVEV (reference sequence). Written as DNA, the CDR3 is TGTGCCAGCACCTACTATCGGACTAGCGGGGTGGCAGATACGCAGTATTTT. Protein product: CASTYYRTSGVADTQYF.

The CDR3 protein is CSVVLGYEQYF. The CDR3 nucleotides are TGCAGCGTTGTTCTGGGCTACGAGCAGTACTTC. This chain connects TRBV29-1 to TRBJ2-5, with D uncertain. The J call is in doubt because the DNA end fits TRBJ2-7 better. CDR1 SQVTM and CDR2 ANQGSEA come from the germline V gene. There are 11 residues in the CDR3.

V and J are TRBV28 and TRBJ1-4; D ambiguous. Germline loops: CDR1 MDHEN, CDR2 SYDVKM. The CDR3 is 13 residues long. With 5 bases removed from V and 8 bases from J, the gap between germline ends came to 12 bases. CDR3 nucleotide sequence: TGTGCCAGCAGTCCACCAGCAGCGGAAAAACTGTTTTTT. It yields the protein CASSPPAAEKLFF.

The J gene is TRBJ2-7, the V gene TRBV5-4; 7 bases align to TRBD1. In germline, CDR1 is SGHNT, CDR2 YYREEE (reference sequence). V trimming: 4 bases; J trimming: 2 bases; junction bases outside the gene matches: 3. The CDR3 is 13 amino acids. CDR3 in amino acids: CASSRDSTYEQYF. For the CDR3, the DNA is TGTGCCAGCAGCCGGGACAGCACCTACGAGCAGTACTTC.

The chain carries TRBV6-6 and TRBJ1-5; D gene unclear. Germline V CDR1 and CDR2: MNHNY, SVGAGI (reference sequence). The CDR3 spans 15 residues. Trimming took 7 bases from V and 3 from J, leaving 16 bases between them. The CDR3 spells CASTNSGWINQPQHF. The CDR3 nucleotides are TGTGCCAGCACCAACTCGGGGTGGATCAATCAGCCCCAGCATTTT.

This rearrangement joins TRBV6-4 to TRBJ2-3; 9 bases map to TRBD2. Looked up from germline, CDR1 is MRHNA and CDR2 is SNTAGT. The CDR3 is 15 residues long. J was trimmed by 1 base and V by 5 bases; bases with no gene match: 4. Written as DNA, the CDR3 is TGTGCCAGCAGTATAGCGGGAGAAGGCACAGATACGCAGTATTTT. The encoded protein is CASSIAGEGTDTQYF.

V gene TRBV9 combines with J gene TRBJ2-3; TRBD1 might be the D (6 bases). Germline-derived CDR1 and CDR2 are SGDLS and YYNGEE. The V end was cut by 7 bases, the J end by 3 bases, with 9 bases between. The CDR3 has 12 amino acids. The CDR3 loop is CASSGQTDTQYF. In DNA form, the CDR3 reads TGTGCCAGCTCTGGACAGACAGATACGCAGTATTTT.

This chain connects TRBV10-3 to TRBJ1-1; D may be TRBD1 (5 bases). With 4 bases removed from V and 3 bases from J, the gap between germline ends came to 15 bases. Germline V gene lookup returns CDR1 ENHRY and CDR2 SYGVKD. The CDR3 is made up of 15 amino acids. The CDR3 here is CAISATGTGHTEAFF. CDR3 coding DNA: TGTGCCATCAGTGCCACCGGGACTGGGCACACTGAAGCTTTCTTT.

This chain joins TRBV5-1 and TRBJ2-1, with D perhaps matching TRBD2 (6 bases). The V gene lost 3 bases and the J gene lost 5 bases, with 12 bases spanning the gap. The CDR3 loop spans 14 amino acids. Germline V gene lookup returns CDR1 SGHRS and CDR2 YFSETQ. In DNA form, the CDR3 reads TGCGCCAGCAGCTACGGACTATCGCACAATGAGCAGTTCTTC. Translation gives CASSYGLSHNEQFF.

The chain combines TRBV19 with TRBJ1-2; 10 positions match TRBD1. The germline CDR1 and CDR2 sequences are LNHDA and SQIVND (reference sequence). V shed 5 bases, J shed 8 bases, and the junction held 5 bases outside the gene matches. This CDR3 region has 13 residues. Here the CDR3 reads CASSPRTGGGYTF. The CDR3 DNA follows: TGTGCCAGTAGTCCCCGGACAGGGGGAGGCTACACCTTC.

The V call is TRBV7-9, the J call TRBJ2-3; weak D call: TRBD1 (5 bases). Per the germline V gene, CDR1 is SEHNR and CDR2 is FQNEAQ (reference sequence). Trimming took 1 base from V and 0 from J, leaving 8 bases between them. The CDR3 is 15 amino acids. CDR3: CASSLGRASTDTQYF. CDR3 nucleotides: TGTGCCAGCAGCTTAGGCAGGGCAAGCACAGATACGCAGTATTTT. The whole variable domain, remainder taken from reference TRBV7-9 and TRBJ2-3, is DTGVSQNPRHKITKRGQNVTFRCDPISEHNRLYWYRQTLGQGPEFLTYFQNEAQLEKSRLLSDRFSAERPKGSFSTLEIQRTEQGDSAMYLCASSLGRASTDTQYFGPGTRLTVL.

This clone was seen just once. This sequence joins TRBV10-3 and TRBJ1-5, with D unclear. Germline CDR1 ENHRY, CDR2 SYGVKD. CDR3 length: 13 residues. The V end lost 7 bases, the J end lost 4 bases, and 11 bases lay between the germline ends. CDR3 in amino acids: CAIKGALNQPQHF. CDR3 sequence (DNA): TGTGCCATCAAGGGAGCCCTTAATCAGCCCCAGCATTTT.

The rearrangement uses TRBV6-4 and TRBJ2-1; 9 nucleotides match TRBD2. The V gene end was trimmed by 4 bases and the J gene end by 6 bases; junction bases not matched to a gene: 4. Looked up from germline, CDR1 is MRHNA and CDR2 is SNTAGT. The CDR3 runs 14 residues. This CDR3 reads CASSGRAGGNEQFF. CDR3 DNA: TGTGCCAGCAGTGGGCGAGCGGGGGGCAATGAGCAGTTCTTC.

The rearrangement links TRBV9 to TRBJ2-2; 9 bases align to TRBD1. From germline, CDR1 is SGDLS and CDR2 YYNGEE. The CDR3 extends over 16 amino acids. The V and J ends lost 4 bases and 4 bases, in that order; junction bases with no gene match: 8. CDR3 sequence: CASSSRTGEITGELFF. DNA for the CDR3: TGTGCCAGCAGCTCCAGGACAGGGGAGATCACCGGGGAGCTGTTTTTT.

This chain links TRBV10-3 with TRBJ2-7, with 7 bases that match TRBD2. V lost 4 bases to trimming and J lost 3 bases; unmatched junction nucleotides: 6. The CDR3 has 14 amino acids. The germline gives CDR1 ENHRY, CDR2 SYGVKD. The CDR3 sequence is CAISAGTTFYEQYF. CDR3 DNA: TGTGCCATCAGTGCCGGGACTACCTTCTACGAGCAGTACTTC.

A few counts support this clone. CDR3 amino acids: CASSSTWSTEAFF. CDR3 nucleotide sequence: TGTGCCAGCAGTTCCACCTGGAGCACTGAAGCTTTCTTT. V usage is TRBV27 and J usage is TRBJ1-1; D gene unclear. This CDR3 comprises 13 residues. Between the trimmed V and J ends, which lost 4 bases and 4 bases, there was a span of 10 bases. Germline V gene lookup returns CDR1 MNHEY and CDR2 SMNVEV (reference sequence).

The CDR3 bases are TGTGCCAGCAGTGCAAATGACAGGGGATTTAATGAAAAACTGTTTTTT. It encodes CASSANDRGFNEKLFF. The gene calls are TRBV6-1 and TRBJ1-4; 8 nucleotides line up with TRBD1. Germline loops: CDR1 MNHNS, CDR2 SASEGT. V lost 4 bases, J lost 4 bases, and 8 bases stayed unmatched. The CDR3 loop spans 16 amino acids.